Listed below are T cell receptor beta chains from one sample, sequenced in a study of blood T cell repertoires in COVID-19. Data came from immunoSEQ multiplex PCR; TCRdb stores just in-frame clones and leaves some out. The sample shows about 160,000 clones, around nine tenths of them seen only once. Sequencing used peripheral blood. The receptors here all came from a woman between 65 and 79 years old with COVID-19, enrolled during active disease. CDR3s include the opening cysteine and the closing phenylalanine or tryptophan. Fields, in order: CDR3 DNA, CDR3 protein, V gene, J gene, clone size, D gene. The D gene is left open where the match is weak. Expanded clones are given a class, and other clones once, few, many or no size at all.

CDR3nt: TGTGCCAGCAGCTTAAGTAGGGGGAACACTGAAGCTTTCTTT; CDR3aa: CASSLSRGNTEAFF; v_gene: TRBV7-3; j_gene: TRBJ1-1; abundance: NA; d_gene: NA
CDR3nt: TGTGCCAGCAGGTTTTCAGGGGGACTTAACTATGGCTACACCTTC; CDR3aa: CASRFSGGLNYGYTF; v_gene: TRBV28; j_gene: TRBJ1-2; abundance: once; d_gene: TRBD1
CDR3nt: TGCGCCAGCAGCTCGGGGTTACGGCGGAACACTGAAGCTTTCTTT; CDR3aa: CASSSGLRRNTEAFF; v_gene: TRBV5-1; j_gene: TRBJ1-1; abundance: NA; d_gene: NA
CDR3nt: TGTGCCTGGAGTAAACAGGGCAATCAGCCCCAGCATTTT; CDR3aa: CAWSKQGNQPQHF; v_gene: TRBV30; j_gene: TRBJ1-5; abundance: NA; d_gene: NA
CDR3nt: TGTGCCAGCAGTGCTGAAGTGAGCTCCTACAATGAGCAGTTCTTC; CDR3aa: CASSAEVSSYNEQFF; v_gene: TRBV2; j_gene: TRBJ2-1; abundance: NA; d_gene: NA
CDR3nt: TGTGCCTGGAGGCCGAAGGACAGGGAGCAACGAGCTTTCTTT; CDR3aa: CAWRPKDREQRAFF; v_gene: TRBV30; j_gene: TRBJ1-1; abundance: NA; d_gene: TRBD1
CDR3nt: TGTGCCAGCAGCGTATCATCTAGCGGGGGAATACACGAGCAGTACTTC; CDR3aa: CASSVSSSGGIHEQYF; v_gene: TRBV9; j_gene: TRBJ2-7; abundance: NA; d_gene: TRBD2
CDR3nt: TGTGCCTGGACCCGGACAGGGGGCTCTGGCTACACCTTC; CDR3aa: CAWTRTGGSGYTF; v_gene: TRBV30; j_gene: TRBJ1-2; abundance: NA; d_gene: TRBD1
CDR3nt: TGTGCCAGCAGTTCCCCCCATACAGACAGTCTATCTGGAAACACCATATATTTT; CDR3aa: CASSSPHTDSLSGNTIYF; v_gene: TRBV28; j_gene: TRBJ1-3; abundance: NA; d_gene: NA
CDR3nt: TGCGCCAGCAGCCCGACAGGGGAACTGGACACTGAAGCTTTCTTT; CDR3aa: CASSPTGELDTEAFF; v_gene: TRBV5-1; j_gene: TRBJ1-1; abundance: once; d_gene: TRBD1
CDR3nt: TGTGCCAGCAGTTACCCATCAGGGGCTGCTAATGAAAAACTGTTTTTT; CDR3aa: CASSYPSGAANEKLFF; v_gene: TRBV6-6; j_gene: TRBJ1-4; abundance: few; d_gene: NA
CDR3nt: TGTGCCAGCAGCCATGGACAGGTTGGGGAAAAACTGTTTTTT; CDR3aa: CASSHGQVGEKLFF; v_gene: TRBV7-9; j_gene: TRBJ1-4; abundance: once; d_gene: TRBD1
CDR3nt: TGTGCCAGCAGTGGTAGCGGGGGAGGATACAATGAGCAGTTCTTC; CDR3aa: CASSGSGGGYNEQFF; v_gene: TRBV2; j_gene: TRBJ2-1; abundance: NA; d_gene: TRBD2
CDR3nt: TGTGCCAGCAGCCCCCGGACACATGATTCCTACGAGCAGTACTTC; CDR3aa: CASSPRTHDSYEQYF; v_gene: TRBV3-1/TRBV3-2; j_gene: TRBJ2-7; abundance: NA; d_gene: NA
CDR3nt: TGTGCCAGCAGGACAGGGGAATTCACAGATACGCAGTATTTT; CDR3aa: CASRTGEFTDTQYF; v_gene: TRBV5-4; j_gene: TRBJ2-3; abundance: once; d_gene: TRBD1
CDR3nt: TGTGCCAGCAGTATACAGGGGGTCCTGGGTTCACCCCTCCACTTT; CDR3aa: CASSIQGVLGSPLHF; v_gene: TRBV28; j_gene: TRBJ1-6; abundance: once; d_gene: TRBD1
CDR3nt: TGCGCCAGCAGCTTGCTTCCAGGGATAGCTGGAAACACCATATATTTT; CDR3aa: CASSLLPGIAGNTIYF; v_gene: TRBV5-1; j_gene: TRBJ1-3; abundance: NA; d_gene: NA
CDR3nt: TGTGCCAGCAGCTTAGCGGCGGGGGTCCAAGAGACCCAGTACTTC; CDR3aa: CASSLAAGVQETQYF; v_gene: TRBV7-9; j_gene: TRBJ2-5; abundance: NA; d_gene: TRBD2
CDR3nt: TGTGCCAGCAGCACAACAGGGGGCGTCGGTGAAAAACTGTTTTTT; CDR3aa: CASSTTGGVGEKLFF; v_gene: TRBV7-9; j_gene: TRBJ1-4; abundance: NA; d_gene: TRBD1
CDR3nt: TGTGCCAGCAGTGATAACCCCTGGACAGTCCAAGAGACCCAGTACTTC; CDR3aa: CASSDNPWTVQETQYF; v_gene: TRBV2; j_gene: TRBJ2-5; abundance: NA; d_gene: NA
CDR3nt: TGTGCCTGGAGTGGGAGTCAGGGGGGCGAGCAGTACTTC; CDR3aa: CAWSGSQGGEQYF; v_gene: TRBV30; j_gene: TRBJ2-7; abundance: NA; d_gene: NA
CDR3nt: TGTGCCAGCAGATTCGGGACAGGGTTCAATCAGCCCCAGCATTTT; CDR3aa: CASRFGTGFNQPQHF; v_gene: TRBV7-8; j_gene: TRBJ1-5; abundance: NA; d_gene: TRBD1
CDR3nt: TGTGCCAGCAGTCGAACAGGGCCTAGCAATCAGCCCCAGCATTTT; CDR3aa: CASSRTGPSNQPQHF; v_gene: TRBV6-4; j_gene: TRBJ1-5; abundance: few; d_gene: NA
CDR3nt: TGTGCCGCCAAACAGGGCAATTCTAACAATGAGCAGTTCTTC; CDR3aa: CAAKQGNSNNEQFF; v_gene: TRBV19; j_gene: TRBJ2-1; abundance: NA; d_gene: NA
CDR3nt: TGTGCCAGCAGCTTATACCACGCGGGACAGGGTCAGTATGAGCAGTTCTTC; CDR3aa: CASSLYHAGQGQYEQFF; v_gene: TRBV7-3; j_gene: TRBJ2-1; abundance: NA; d_gene: TRBD1
CDR3nt: TGTGCCAGCAGTTTAGGGGCCGCCTACGAGCAGTACTTC; CDR3aa: CASSLGAAYEQYF; v_gene: TRBV27; j_gene: TRBJ2-7; abundance: NA; d_gene: NA
CDR3nt: TGTGCCAGTAGTATAGTCGGGGGGAATCAGCCCCAGCATTTT; CDR3aa: CASSIVGGNQPQHF; v_gene: TRBV19; j_gene: TRBJ1-5; abundance: once; d_gene: NA
CDR3nt: TGCGCCAGCAGCAGGGGACAGGGGGCTGAAAAACTGTTTTTT; CDR3aa: CASSRGQGAEKLFF; v_gene: TRBV5-1; j_gene: TRBJ1-4; abundance: NA; d_gene: TRBD1
CDR3nt: TGTGCCAGCAGCTTAGAAGCAGGGGTGGGAGACTACACCTTC; CDR3aa: CASSLEAGVGDYTF; v_gene: TRBV7-9; j_gene: TRBJ1-2; abundance: NA; d_gene: NA
CDR3nt: TGCGCCAGCAGCTTACAGGCGAACACTGAAGCTTTCTTT; CDR3aa: CASSLQANTEAFF; v_gene: TRBV5-1; j_gene: TRBJ1-1; abundance: NA; d_gene: NA
CDR3nt: TGTGCCATCGGGACAGGGGTATCAGATACGCAGTATTTT; CDR3aa: CAIGTGVSDTQYF; v_gene: TRBV10-3; j_gene: TRBJ2-3; abundance: NA; d_gene: TRBD1
CDR3nt: TGTGCCACCGGACAGGGCCTCAATCAGCCCCAGCATTTT; CDR3aa: CATGQGLNQPQHF; v_gene: TRBV12-3/TRBV12-4; j_gene: TRBJ1-5; abundance: NA; d_gene: TRBD1
CDR3nt: TGCGCCAGCAGCCTGGATAGCGGGGGGCGCGGGGATACGCAGTATTTT; CDR3aa: CASSLDSGGRGDTQYF; v_gene: TRBV5-1; j_gene: TRBJ2-3; abundance: NA; d_gene: TRBD2
CDR3nt: TGTGCCAGCAGCTTAGGTGGTGCGAATTCACCCCTCCACTTT; CDR3aa: CASSLGGANSPLHF; v_gene: TRBV7-6; j_gene: TRBJ1-6; abundance: NA; d_gene: NA
CDR3nt: TGTGCCAGCTCACAGTTACGGGGGGAGAATGAAAAACTGTTTTTT; CDR3aa: CASSQLRGENEKLFF; v_gene: TRBV18; j_gene: TRBJ1-4; abundance: NA; d_gene: NA
CDR3nt: TGTGCCAGCAGCGACAGGGGTCGAGGAAACACCATATATTTT; CDR3aa: CASSDRGRGNTIYF; v_gene: TRBV6-6; j_gene: TRBJ1-3; abundance: NA; d_gene: TRBD1
CDR3nt: TGTGCCTCCCACAGGGGGCAAGGAGAGACCCAGTACTTC; CDR3aa: CASHRGQGETQYF; v_gene: TRBV6-5; j_gene: TRBJ2-5; abundance: NA; d_gene: TRBD1
CDR3nt: TGTGCCAGTAAACAGGGGGCGAACACTGAAGCTTTCTTT; CDR3aa: CASKQGANTEAFF; v_gene: TRBV7-9; j_gene: TRBJ1-1; abundance: few; d_gene: TRBD1
CDR3nt: TGTGCCAGCAGCGAGGACAGAGACTCCGGGGAGCTGTTTTTT; CDR3aa: CASSEDRDSGELFF; v_gene: TRBV5-4; j_gene: TRBJ2-2; abundance: NA; d_gene: NA
CDR3nt: TGTGCCAGCAGCTTGAACAGGGGATCGGGCAATCAGCCCCAGCATTTT; CDR3aa: CASSLNRGSGNQPQHF; v_gene: TRBV5-6; j_gene: TRBJ1-5; abundance: NA; d_gene: TRBD1
CDR3nt: TGCGCCAGCAGCGTGACAGGGGATAGCACAGATACGCAGTATTTT; CDR3aa: CASSVTGDSTDTQYF; v_gene: TRBV5-1; j_gene: TRBJ2-3; abundance: NA; d_gene: TRBD1
CDR3nt: TGTGCCAGCAGTGAATCTGACAGAAACACTGAAGCTTTCTTT; CDR3aa: CASSESDRNTEAFF; v_gene: TRBV25-1; j_gene: TRBJ1-1; abundance: NA; d_gene: NA
CDR3nt: TGTGCCAGCAGTCCGACAGGAGACTATAATTCACCCCTCCACTTT; CDR3aa: CASSPTGDYNSPLHF; v_gene: TRBV7-2; j_gene: TRBJ1-6; abundance: NA; d_gene: NA
CDR3nt: TGTGCCTGGACAAAAAGAAGTGTAGAAGAGACCCAGTACTTC; CDR3aa: CAWTKRSVEETQYF; v_gene: TRBV30; j_gene: TRBJ2-5; abundance: NA; d_gene: NA
CDR3nt: TGTGCCAGCAGTGAATCTAGCGGGGGGGGCACCGGGGAGCTGTTTTTT; CDR3aa: CASSESSGGGTGELFF; v_gene: TRBV2; j_gene: TRBJ2-2; abundance: NA; d_gene: TRBD2
CDR3nt: TGTGCCAGCAGGTTTTCAGGGGGCTCCTATGGCTACACCTTC; CDR3aa: CASRFSGGSYGYTF; v_gene: TRBV2; j_gene: TRBJ1-2; abundance: NA; d_gene: TRBD1
CDR3nt: TGTGCCTGGAAAGTTTCGGGCTCTGGAAACACCATATATTTT; CDR3aa: CAWKVSGSGNTIYF; v_gene: TRBV30; j_gene: TRBJ1-3; abundance: NA; d_gene: NA
CDR3nt: TGTGCCAGCAGCTTAGAGGGCAGGGTCCTTTATGGCTACACCTTC; CDR3aa: CASSLEGRVLYGYTF; v_gene: TRBV11-2; j_gene: TRBJ1-2; abundance: NA; d_gene: NA
CDR3nt: TGTGCCAGCAGTCCTACGGTGACAGGGCGAAATGAAAAACTGTTTTTT; CDR3aa: CASSPTVTGRNEKLFF; v_gene: TRBV2; j_gene: TRBJ1-4; abundance: NA; d_gene: TRBD1
CDR3nt: TGCAGCGTTGAAGCCGGGATATATGGCTACACCTTC; CDR3aa: CSVEAGIYGYTF; v_gene: TRBV29-1; j_gene: TRBJ1-2; abundance: NA; d_gene: NA
CDR3nt: TGCGCCAGCAGCCCTGCGGGAGGAACGGCCCAGCATTTT; CDR3aa: CASSPAGGTAQHF; v_gene: TRBV4-1; j_gene: TRBJ1-5; abundance: NA; d_gene: NA
CDR3nt: TGTGCCAGCAGCTCTCGGCGGGGGGTAAACGCCGGGGAGCTGTTTTTT; CDR3aa: CASSSRRGVNAGELFF; v_gene: TRBV5-4; j_gene: TRBJ2-2; abundance: NA; d_gene: TRBD2
CDR3nt: TGTGCCAGCAGCTTAGACAGGGCTAGCACAGATACGCAGTATTTT; CDR3aa: CASSLDRASTDTQYF; v_gene: TRBV11-2; j_gene: TRBJ2-3; abundance: NA; d_gene: NA